The clone carrying this T cell receptor (beta chain) showed up many times. Its antigen remains unidentified. The data derive from a study of T cells after yellow fever vaccination. As for the study in general: Those fractions that held only low numbers of cells were prepared using the SMART-Seq v4 Ultra Low Input RNA kit. Study-level findings and limits: There was a possibility that FACS-sorted repertoires contained abundant clonotypes contaminating from the bulk population. Though it reached lower strength, the secondary response hit its peak faster, day 5 versus 15.

The TCR cDNA carried a universal primer site and UMIs from 5'RACE template switching. Using its own MiXCR run on the 5' RACE reads, TCRdb lists one record per CDR3 protein. The table lists about 160,000 distinct CDR3 sequences, 5.5% to 7.5% of them singletons. This CDR3 contains 15 residues. V was shortened by 0 bases and J by 4 bases, with 13 bases between the two germline ends. Germline V CDR1 and CDR2: SGHRS, YFSETQ. The sequencing used CD4+ T cells sorted from PBMCs, collected 5 to 6 days after the first yellow fever vaccination. The chain employs TRBV5-1 and TRBJ1-2; D uncertain. This sequence was found in a man aged 18 to 29 who received the YFV17D yellow fever vaccine. The CDR3 region has the DNA TGCGCCAGCAGCTTGGCTGTACGCAGACCCTATGGCTACACCTTC. This gives the protein CASSLAVRRPYGYTF.